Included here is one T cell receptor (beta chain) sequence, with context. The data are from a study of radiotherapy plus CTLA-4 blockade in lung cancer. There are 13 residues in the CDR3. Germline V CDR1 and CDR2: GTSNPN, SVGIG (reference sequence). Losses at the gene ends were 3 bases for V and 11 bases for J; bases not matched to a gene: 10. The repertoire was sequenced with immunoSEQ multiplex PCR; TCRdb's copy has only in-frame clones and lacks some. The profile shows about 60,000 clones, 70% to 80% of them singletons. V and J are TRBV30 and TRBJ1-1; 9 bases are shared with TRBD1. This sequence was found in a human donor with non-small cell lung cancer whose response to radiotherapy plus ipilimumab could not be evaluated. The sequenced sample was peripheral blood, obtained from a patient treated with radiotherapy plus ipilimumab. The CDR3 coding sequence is TGTGCCTGGAGCAACAGGGGGCCAGGACGTGCTTTCTTT. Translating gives CAWSNRGPGRAFF.